This TCR beta chain was identified in a study of T-cell memory formation after mild COVID-19. Turning to the study itself: The two donors had largely donor-specific TCR clusters. Findings and caveats of the study: The study detected some responding clones in pre-infection memory, suggesting cross-reactive memory joined. Among clones contracting day 15 to 85, CD4/CD8 was balanced, whereas later expanders leaned CD4+.

To note about this clonotype: Its antigen is not identified.

UMIs and sample barcodes were carried by the TCR alpha and TCR beta cDNA libraries that 5'RACE produced using constant-segment primers. TCRdb analysed the 5' RACE reads with MiXCR anew, one entry per CDR3 protein. The table includes 400,000 or so distinct CDR3 sequences, 15% to 20% detected once. With 5 bases removed from V and 4 bases from J, the gap between germline ends came to 11 bases. The germline CDR1 and CDR2 sequences are MGHDK and SYGVNS. This CDR3 is 13 amino acids long. Input material: PBMCs or a T cell subset sorted from them (not recorded which). This receptor was obtained from an adult woman who had mild COVID-19 (a few samples of this study predate the infection). Cell type and time point are not known. The genes are TRBV25-1 and TRBJ1-2, with unresolved D. The CDR3 DNA sequence: TGTGCCAGCAGTCCTGCACCGACCTATGGCTACACCTTC. Protein sequence: CASSPAPTYGYTF.